Below are 25 T cell receptor beta chains sequenced from a single sample in a study of vaccination and CD4 T cells after COVID-19 (dated by TCRdb to the early 2020s). The antigens these receptors bind are not known. The treatment or condition label for this specimen denotes: roughly ten-day PBMC culture with coronavirus spike peptide pools or control peptides (ViraFEST assay). Libraries were prepared through PCR. TCRdb records Illumina iSeq 100 as the sequencer. At the Johns Hopkins FTIC core, DNA from the cultured CD4+ T cells underwent TCR sequencing with the Oncomine TCR Beta short-read assay. In TCRdb, the public reads were trimmed at Q25 with fastp and aligned with MiXCR, with productive beta chains retained. Rows merge per CDR3 protein into single entries with the most common DNA and genes. The sample table records about 5,200 distinct CDR3 sequences; about 25% of these occur just once. The ten top clones hold 24% of the sample.

The input for sequencing was CD4+ T cells from blood, cultured in vitro, taken after SARS-CoV-2 vaccination. These receptors all stem from a human donor who had recovered from COVID-19.

This clonotype was counted only a few times. The V gene is TRBV7-3, the J gene TRBJ1-1; TRBD1 might be the D (6 bases). Germline assignment: CDR1 SGHTA and CDR2 FQGTGA. Trimming cost V 5 bases and J 5 bases, with 15 bases left between them. This CDR3 region has 14 residues. The DNA of the CDR3 is TGTGCCAGCAGCCCCCAGGGGCGACGGACTGAAGCTTTCTTT. Protein sequence: CASSPQGRRTEAFF.

This clonotype is judged medium-sized. The chain is built from TRBV7-8 and TRBJ1-6; the match to TRBD1 covers 11 bases. Germline values: CDR1 SGHVS, CDR2 FQNEAQ. The CDR3 sequence is 15 residues long. The V gene end was trimmed by 5 bases and the J gene end by 10 bases; junction bases not matched to a gene: 7. In DNA, the CDR3 is TGTGCCAGCAGCCCCGGACAGGGGGCGCACTCACCCCTCCACTTT. Its protein product is CASSPGQGAHSPLHF. The full variable domain, rest sourced from reference TRBV7-8 and TRBJ1-6, is GAGVSQSPRYKVAKRGQDVALRCDPISGHVSLFWYQQALGQGPEFLTYFQNEAQLDKSGLPSDRFFAERPEGSVSTLKIQRTQQEDSAVYLCASSPGQGAHSPLHFGNGTRLTVT.

This clonotype showed up just a few times. The chain uses TRBV7-2 and TRBJ2-1; D is perhaps TRBD2 (6 bases). Trimming took off 2 bases at V and 6 bases at J, with 20 bases between the two ends. CDR1 is SGHTA, CDR2 FQGNSA, per germline. The CDR3 covers 17 residues. CDR3 nucleotides: TGTGCCAGCAGCTTAAATCACGGTCCGCTGGGAGGCAATGAGCAGTTCTTC. It yields the protein CASSLNHGPLGGNEQFF.

This clonotype turned up a few times. This chain connects TRBV4-2 to TRBJ2-6; TRBD1 matches at 9 bases. This CDR3 is built from 17 residues. V gave up 4 bases and J gave up 0 bases; unmatched junction bases: 4. Germline assignment: CDR1 LGHNA and CDR2 YNFKEQ. CDR3 region: CASSLTGGSSGANVLTF. CDR3 nucleotides: TGTGCCAGCAGCCTGACAGGGGGGAGCTCTGGGGCCAACGTCCTGACTTTC.

By sample fraction, this clonotype is medium-sized. The rearrangement joins TRBV19 to TRBJ2-5, with 8 bases that match TRBD2. The CDR3 runs to 17 residues. The germline CDR1 and CDR2 sequences are LNHDA and SQIVND (reference sequence). The junction had 18 bases not matched to a gene; V was cut back by 3 bases and J by 9 bases. Here the CDR3 DNA reads TGTGCCAGTAGTATGGGATCAGCGGGGGAGACCCGTTCGTCCCAGTACTTC. Its translation: CASSMGSAGETRSSQYF.

The V call is TRBV4-2, the J call TRBJ2-1; the match to TRBD2 covers 8 bases. The germline V gene encodes CDR1 LGHNA and CDR2 YNFKEQ. The junction had 9 bases not matched to a gene; V was cut back by 0 bases and J by 5 bases. This CDR3 is built from 17 residues. Written as DNA, the CDR3 is TGTGCCAGCAGCCAAGATAGATCTAGCGGGTCCAACAATGAGCAGTTCTTC. Its protein is CASSQDRSSGSNNEQFF.

In its sample, this clonotype is medium-sized. J is TRBJ2-5 and V is TRBV6-1, with 9 bases identical to TRBD2. V dropped 9 bases and J dropped 4; count of bases not matched to a gene: 9. This CDR3 is 14 amino acids long. The germline gives CDR1 MNHNS, CDR2 SASEGT. DNA for the CDR3: TGTGCCAGTCAAAGCGGGAGGACGGTAGAGACCCAGTACTTC. Protein sequence: CASQSGRTVETQYF.

This clonotype was seen more than once but under ten times. The CDR3 reads CSARVRRSMNTEAFF. The CDR3 DNA sequence: TGCAGTGCTAGAGTCAGGAGATCCATGAACACTGAAGCTTTCTTT. The chain combines TRBV20-1 with TRBJ1-1, with D uncertain. The germline V gene has CDR1 DFQATT and CDR2 SNEGSKA (reference sequence). V lost 1 base and J 0 bases, leaving 12 bases between the germline ends. This CDR3 is 15 amino acids long.

This clonotype was observed a handful of times. This rearrangement joins TRBV6-2 or TRBV6-3 to TRBJ2-5; D is possibly TRBD1 (6 bases). Deletions cut 5 bases from V and 5 bases from J, with 18 bases between. The CDR3 totals 15 residues. Germline lookup yields CDR1 MNHEY and CDR2 SVGEGT. In DNA form, the CDR3 reads TGTGCCAGCAGTGGAACACAGGGAGTAAGGGAGACCCAGTACTTC. Its translation is CASSGTQGVRETQYF.

The chain carries TRBV20-1 and TRBJ2-1; perhaps TRBD2 as D (7 bases). Germline lookup yields CDR1 DFQATT and CDR2 SNEGSKA (reference sequence). V was pared by 2 bases and J by 6 bases, with 17 bases between. CDR3 size: 15 residues. CDR3 residues: CSARQWRGGRNEQFF. The CDR3 bases are TGCAGTGCTAGACAATGGAGGGGGGGCCGCAATGAGCAGTTCTTC.

This chain joins TRBV15 and TRBJ2-1; 9 bases agree with TRBD2. This CDR3 region has 15 residues. V dropped 0 bases and J dropped 8; count of bases not matched to a gene: 5. The germline V gene encodes CDR1 LNHNV and CDR2 YYDKDF (reference sequence). The CDR3 loop reads CATSRDRGGRDEQFF. The CDR3 DNA is TGTGCCACCAGCAGAGATAGGGGCGGGAGGGATGAGCAGTTCTTC.

In its sample, this clonotype ranks as medium-sized. This sequence joins TRBV7-9 and TRBJ2-5; D is perhaps TRBD2 (5 bases). Trimming removed 1 base from V and 5 bases from J, with 11 bases in between. Germline V gene sequence: CDR1 SEHNR, CDR2 FQNEAQ (reference sequence). This CDR3 contains 14 residues. Written as DNA, the CDR3 is TGTGCCAGCAGCTTAGGCGGGCATGCGGAGACCCAGTACTTC. As protein: CASSLGGHAETQYF.

V usage is TRBV10-3 and J usage is TRBJ1-2, with 7 bases fitting TRBD1. V shed 8 bases, J shed 7 bases, and the junction held 7 bases outside the gene matches. CDR1 is ENHRY and CDR2 is SYGVKD in the germline V gene. The CDR3 is 12 residues long. The CDR3 DNA is TGTGCCATCCAGCGAGGGGGCGTTGGCTACACCTTC. It translates to CAIQRGGVGYTF.

This clonotype turned up a few times. V gene TRBV7-9 combines with J gene TRBJ1-2; D is perhaps TRBD1 (6 bases). From germline, CDR1 is SEHNR and CDR2 FQNEAQ (reference sequence). This CDR3 has 13 residues. The ends were cut back, 1 base at V and 8 bases at J, with 11 bases in the middle. The CDR3 here is CASSLEGGRGYTF. The CDR3 DNA follows: TGTGCCAGCAGCTTAGAGGGGGGACGAGGCTACACCTTC.

This clonotype has a handful of counts. The chain combines TRBV6-4 with TRBJ2-5; 9 bases line up with TRBD1. This CDR3 comprises 13 residues. The V gene's germline CDR1 is MRHNA and CDR2 SNTAGT. After removal of 8 bases from V and 3 bases from J, the junction contained 4 bases not matched to a gene. The CDR3 loop reads CASARTGEETQYF. CDR3 DNA: TGTGCCAGCGCTCGGACAGGGGAAGAGACCCAGTACTTC.

The CDR3 nucleotides read TGTGCCAGCAGCCAAGAACGTAGCGGGGGAGTGTACCAAGAGACCCAGTACTTC. This codes for CASSQERSGGVYQETQYF. The V gene is TRBV4-2, the J gene TRBJ2-5; 9 positions agree with TRBD2. The J segment lost 0 bases and the V segment lost 0 bases, leaving 8 bases of the junction unmatched. CDR1 and CDR2 (germline): LGHNA, YNFKEQ. The CDR3 runs 18 residues.

This clonotype is termed medium-sized (0.01 to 0.1%). V and J are TRBV6-1 and TRBJ1-5; D gene ambiguous. CDR1 and CDR2 (germline): MNHNS, SASEGT. The CDR3 runs 16 residues. Between the trimmed V and J ends, which lost 4 bases and 0 bases, there was a span of 13 bases. The CDR3 loop reads CASSAYTGSSNQPQHF. CDR3 nucleotides: TGTGCCAGCAGTGCATACACTGGCAGTAGCAATCAGCCCCAGCATTTT.

Here the CDR3 reads CASSRQGALSRNSPLHF. The CDR3, as DNA: TGTGCCAGCAGTCGACAGGGGGCGCTCTCCAGAAATTCACCCCTCCACTTT. This rearrangement joins TRBV6-1 to TRBJ1-6; 10 bases match TRBD1. The CDR3 extends over 17 amino acids. Per the germline V gene, CDR1 is MNHNS and CDR2 is SASEGT. The V segment lost 5 bases and the J segment 7 bases; nucleotides outside the gene matches: 11.

This clonotype has just one count. The chain employs TRBV28 and TRBJ2-3, with D perhaps TRBD2 (5 bases). Germline CDR1 reads MDHEN; CDR2 reads SYDVKM. This CDR3 has 12 residues. As DNA, the CDR3 is TGTGGTTTCGGGAAGGACGCAGATACGCAGTATTTT. Its protein product is CGFGKDADTQYF.

This clonotype turned up a few times. This chain uses TRBV27 with TRBJ2-7; possible D gene TRBD2, 5 bases. Trimming left V 3 bases short and J 6 bases short, with 18 bases between. CDR1 is MNHEY, CDR2 SMNVEV, per germline (reference sequence). This CDR3 is 15 amino acids long. The DNA for the CDR3 is TGTGCCAGCAGTTTTCCCGGGAAAACCCTTTGCGAGCAGTACTTC. Its protein is CASSFPGKTLCEQYF.

This clonotype is classed as medium-sized. The rearrangement joins TRBV28 to TRBJ2-7; D unresolved. The CDR3 sequence is 11 residues long. Trimming removed 3 bases at V and 4 bases at J, with 4 bases between. Germline CDR1 is MDHEN and CDR2 is SYDVKM. The CDR3 reads CASSLGYEQYF. For the CDR3, the DNA is TGTGCCAGCAGTTTGGGGTACGAGCAGTACTTC. Complete variable domain (other parts from reference TRBV28 and TRBJ2-7): DVKVTQSSRYLVKRTGEKVFLECVQDMDHENMFWYRQDPGLGLRLIYFSYDVKMKEKGDIPEGYSVSREKKERFSLILESASTNQTSMYLCASSLGYEQYFGPGTRLTVT.

V and J are TRBV6-2 or TRBV6-3 and TRBJ2-5; 7 positions agree with TRBD1. There are 16 residues in the CDR3. The ends lost 7 bases at V and 5 bases at J; junction bases unmatched: 16. Germline-derived CDR1 and CDR2 are MNHEY and SVGEGT. The CDR3 nucleotides are TGTGCCAGCACCCCCCTCCCGGGACAGACGAGTGAGACCCAGTACTTC. This translates into CASTPLPGQTSETQYF.

This clonotype was picked up a small number of times. CDR3 residues: CATRVSDRGLGGTQYF. The CDR3 region has the DNA TGTGCCACCCGAGTTTCGGACAGGGGGTTAGGAGGGACCCAGTACTTC. The V gene is TRBV21-1, the J gene TRBJ2-5; TRBD1 is taken as the D call from the table, unchecked against the DNA. TRBV21-1 is noted as a pseudogene. The CDR3 extends over 16 amino acids.

The chain uses TRBV6-1 and TRBJ1-5, with D possibly TRBD1 on 5 matching bases. Germline V lookup: CDR1 MNHNS, CDR2 SASEGT. V lost 7 bases and J lost 7, with 20 bases in between. The CDR3 sequence is 15 residues long. The CDR3 nucleotides read TGTGCCAGCATTCAGGGATTTGCGGGGGGGCAGCCCCAGCATTTT. This translates into CASIQGFAGGQPQHF.

V and J are TRBV14 and TRBJ1-6, with unresolved D. V was cut by 4 bases and J by 2 bases, with 6 bases left in between. The germline CDR1 and CDR2 sequences are SGHDN and FVKESK. The CDR3 runs 14 residues. CDR3 sequence reads: CASSLSTYNSPLHF. CDR3 DNA sequence: TGTGCCAGCAGCCTCAGTACCTATAATTCACCCCTCCACTTT.